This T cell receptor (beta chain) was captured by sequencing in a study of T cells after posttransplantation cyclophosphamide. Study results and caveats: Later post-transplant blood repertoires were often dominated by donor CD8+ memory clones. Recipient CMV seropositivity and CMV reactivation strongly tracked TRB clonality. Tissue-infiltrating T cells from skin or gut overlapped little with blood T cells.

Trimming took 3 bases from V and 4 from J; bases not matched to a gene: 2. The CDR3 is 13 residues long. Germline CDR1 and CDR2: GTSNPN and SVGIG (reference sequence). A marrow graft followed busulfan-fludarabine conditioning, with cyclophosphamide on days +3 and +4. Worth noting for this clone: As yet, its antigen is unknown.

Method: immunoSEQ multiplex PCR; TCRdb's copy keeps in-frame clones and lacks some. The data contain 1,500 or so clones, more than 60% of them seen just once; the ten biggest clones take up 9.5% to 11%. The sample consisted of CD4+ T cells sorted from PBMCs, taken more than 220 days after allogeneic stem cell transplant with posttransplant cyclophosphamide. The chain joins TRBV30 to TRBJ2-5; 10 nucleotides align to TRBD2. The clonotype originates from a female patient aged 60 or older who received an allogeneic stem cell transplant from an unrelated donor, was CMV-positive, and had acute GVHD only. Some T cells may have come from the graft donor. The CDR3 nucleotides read TGTGCCTGGAGGATAGCGGGAGGAGAGACCCAGTACTTC. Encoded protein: CAWRIAGGETQYF.